Each of the 13 T cell receptor beta chains below was sequenced from the same sample in a study of blood T cell repertoires in COVID-19. Only in-frame clones appear in the TCRdb table, and some are missing; sequencing was by immunoSEQ multiplex PCR. The table lists tens of thousands of clones, approximately 84% of them singletons. Sequenced: peripheral blood. The receptors here all came from a middle-aged man with active COVID-19.

This rearrangement joins TRBV5-6 to TRBJ2-1, with D possibly TRBD2 on 6 matching bases. Between the trimmed V and J ends, which lost 0 bases and 9 bases, there was a span of 13 bases. The CDR3 length is 14 residues. From germline, CDR1 is SGHDT and CDR2 YYEEEE. The CDR3 loop is CASSLEPRGTEQFF. For the CDR3, the DNA is TGTGCCAGCAGCTTGGAGCCCCGGGGGACTGAGCAGTTCTTC.

This clone appeared once. This chain uses TRBV6-5 with TRBJ1-1, with D possibly TRBD1 on 6 matching bases. V gave up 2 bases and J gave up 6 bases, with 13 bases separating them. The germline V gene has CDR1 MNHEY and CDR2 SVGAGI. The CDR3 is 14 residues long. The CDR3 DNA follows: TGTGCCAGCAGTTACGGGGGGGCAGCAGCTGAAGCTTTCTTT. Amino acid sequence: CASSYGGAAAEAFF.

This clone counts as medium-sized. The chain combines TRBV29-1 with TRBJ1-1; 7 nucleotides match TRBD1. From germline, CDR1 is SQVTM and CDR2 ANQGSEA. Trimming cost V 7 bases and J 2 bases; bases outside gene matches: 7. CDR3 size: 13 residues. DNA for the CDR3: TGCAGCGCTGGACAGGCTCGCAACACTGAAGCTTTCTTT. The encoded protein is CSAGQARNTEAFF.

This chain connects TRBV9 to TRBJ2-7; TRBD1 matches 9 bases. Germline V CDR1 and CDR2: SGDLS, YYNGEE. This CDR3 comprises 15 residues. J was trimmed by 5 bases and V by 3 bases; bases with no gene match: 9. The CDR3 region has the DNA TGTGCCAGCAGCGCTCGGACAGGGGAGTACGACGAGCAGTACTTC. Protein: CASSARTGEYDEQYF.

As to this clone: The junction and the germline gene differ at one end; a read error may be behind it. The chain carries TRBV10-3 and TRBJ2-3; 10 bases map to TRBD2. The CDR3 consists of 14 residues. CDR1 ENHRY and CDR2 SYGVKD come from the germline V gene. CDR3 in amino acids: CGIRGTSGTDTQYF. CDR3 nucleotides: TGTGGCATCAGGGGGACTAGCGGCACAGATACGCAGTATTTT.

The rearrangement uses TRBV19 and TRBJ2-1; 7 bases are a match to TRBD2. The CDR3 has 15 residues. Trimming took 6 bases from V and 2 from J; bases not matched to a gene: 7. Germline CDR1 and CDR2: LNHDA and SQIVND (reference sequence). The CDR3, as DNA: TGTGCCAGTAGCCCGGGGGGAAACCCCTACAATGAGCAGTTCTTC. Its translation is CASSPGGNPYNEQFF.

V is TRBV7-2 and J is TRBJ1-2; D gene unclear. The CDR3 covers 11 residues. Germline V gene data show CDR1 as SGHTA and CDR2 as FQGNSA. Trimming shortened V by 2 bases and J by 8 bases, and 6 bases separated the two germline ends. The DNA of the CDR3 is TGTGCCAGCAGCTTAACGGAGGGCTACACCTTC. Translation gives CASSLTEGYTF.

The V call is TRBV4-1, the J call TRBJ1-4, with 7 nucleotides matching TRBD1. The CDR3 is 15 residues long. Germline lookup yields CDR1 MGHRA and CDR2 YSYEKL. Trimming at V came to 1 base and at J to 7 bases, leaving 6 bases not matched to a gene. The CDR3 loop reads CASSQVGGTSEKLFF. The CDR3 nucleotides read TGCGCCAGCAGCCAAGTAGGGGGCACGAGTGAAAAACTGTTTTTT.

The V and J genes are TRBV6-5 and TRBJ1-2; 9 bases line up with TRBD1. CDR1 is MNHEY, CDR2 SVGAGI, per germline. The CDR3 is made up of 14 amino acids. V trimming: 6 bases; J trimming: 4 bases; junction bases outside the gene matches: 6. CDR3: CASSDTGGGYGYTF. CDR3 bases: TGTGCCAGCAGCGATACAGGGGGCGGCTATGGCTACACCTTC.

The chain uses TRBV7-8 and TRBJ2-4; no definite D call. The CDR3 consists of 14 residues. CDR1 and CDR2 from the germline V gene are SGHVS and FQNEAQ. V shed 1 base and J shed 1 base, with 5 bases lying between them. CDR3 residues: CASSLGQAKNIQYF. In DNA form, the CDR3 reads TGTGCCAGCAGCTTAGGTCAGGCCAAAAACATTCAGTACTTC.

The V gene is TRBV28, the J gene TRBJ2-3; possibly TRBD1 for D (5 bases). Deletions cut 2 bases from V and 8 bases from J, with 14 bases between. The CDR3 totals 14 residues. CDR1 MDHEN and CDR2 SYDVKM come from the germline V gene. Here the CDR3 reads CASSLGAALFTQYF. CDR3 coding DNA: TGTGCCAGCAGTTTAGGGGCGGCTTTGTTTACGCAGTATTTT.

The chain is built from TRBV24-1 and TRBJ1-5; 9 bases match TRBD1. Trimming cost V 9 bases and J 5 bases; bases outside gene matches: 1. This CDR3 has 12 amino acids. The germline gives CDR1 KGHDR, CDR2 SFDVKD. CDR3 protein: CATGDRDQPQHF. CDR3 bases: TGTGCCACCGGGGACAGGGATCAGCCCCAGCATTTT.

The V gene is TRBV6-5, the J gene TRBJ2-7; 9 bases align to TRBD1. This CDR3 contains 15 residues. The germline gives CDR1 MNHEY, CDR2 SVGAGI. V trimming: 1 base; J trimming: 4 bases; junction bases outside the gene matches: 5. CDR3 nucleotides: TGTGCCAGCAGTTACTTCGGACAGGGGATTTACGAGCAGTACTTC. Protein product: CASSYFGQGIYEQYF.